Presented here are 27 T cell receptor beta chains from one specimen sequenced in a study of T cells in Graves' hyperthyroidism and ophthalmopathy. TCR beta CDR3 region amplification was performed from RNA transcripts. Researchers ran a first-round RT-PCR on the TCR CDR3 using the HTBI primer set. Each CDR3 protein is one row after TCRdb ran MiXCR on the multiplex PCR reads. The sample has under 450,000 distinct CDR3 sequences, more than 15% seen once. What was sequenced was blood. These receptors all stem from a woman between 18 and 29 years old with Graves' hyperthyroidism.

The rearrangement joins TRBV18 to TRBJ1-5; D is possibly TRBD1 (5 bases). V lost 4 bases and J lost 0, with 19 bases in between. This CDR3 is built from 18 residues. Per germline, CDR1 KGHSH and CDR2 LQKENI. The chain's CDR3 is CASSLRGPGQYSNQPQHF. The CDR3 DNA follows: TGTGCCAGCTCACTGAGGGGACCGGGGCAGTATAGCAATCAGCCCCAGCATTTT.

This clonotype came up many times. The chain employs TRBV27 and TRBJ1-1; D uncertain. Per the germline V gene, CDR1 is MNHEY and CDR2 is SMNVEV (reference sequence). The CDR3 sequence is 13 residues long. V gave up 8 bases and J gave up 4 bases, with 14 bases separating them. For the CDR3, the DNA is TGTGCCAGCTCGGGCAACCTCGGCACTGAAGCTTTCTTT. Translated: CASSGNLGTEAFF.

The rearrangement links TRBV5-1 to TRBJ2-7; tentative D call: TRBD2 (5 bases). Germline V gene sequence: CDR1 SGHRS, CDR2 YFSETQ. The CDR3 length is 14 residues. The V end lost 4 bases, the J end lost 7 bases, and 18 bases lay between the germline ends. DNA of the CDR3: TGCGCCAGCAGCACTTCCGGGCCCCCGGGGGAGCAGTACTTC. It is translated as CASSTSGPPGEQYF.

V is TRBV6-1 and J is TRBJ2-2, with 10 bases lining up with TRBD1. The CDR3 length is 17 residues. Germline lookup yields CDR1 MNHNS and CDR2 SASEGT. The junction had 8 bases not matched to a gene; V was cut back by 3 bases and J by 4 bases. CDR3 bases: TGTGCCAGCAGTGACAGATTGGGGACAGGGGCCACCGGGGAGCTGTTTTTT. Protein: CASSDRLGTGATGELFF.

This clonotype showed up many times. The chain carries TRBV13 and TRBJ1-1; D ambiguous. Germline CDR1 and CDR2: PRHDT and FYEKMQ (reference sequence). CDR3 length: 13 residues. Trimming shortened V by 5 bases and J by 4 bases, and 11 bases separated the two germline ends. In DNA form, the CDR3 reads TGTGCCAGCAGCCCCGGGTGGACCACTGAAGCTTTCTTT. Amino acid sequence: CASSPGWTTEAFF.

This chain joins TRBV12-3 or TRBV12-4 and TRBJ2-7; tentatively, D is TRBD2 (5 bases). CDR3 length equals 16 residues. The germline V and J ends were trimmed by 10 bases and 5 bases, with 27 bases remaining between them. CDR3: CATATRYSLHRHEQYF. The CDR3 bases are TGTGCCACCGCTACTAGGTATTCCCTCCATCGGCACGAGCAGTACTTC.

This chain links TRBV15 with TRBJ2-6; D might be TRBD1 (5 bases). The CDR3 has 17 amino acids. Germline V gene sequence: CDR1 LNHNV, CDR2 YYDKDF (reference sequence). V gave up 2 bases and J gave up 0 bases, with 11 bases separating them. CDR3 bases: TGTGCCACCAGCAGATCAACAGGTCCCTCTGGGGCCAACGTCCTGACTTTC. Protein product: CATSRSTGPSGANVLTF.

The chain joins TRBV9 to TRBJ1-1; D is perhaps TRBD1 (6 bases). CDR1 is SGDLS and CDR2 is YYNGEE in the germline V gene. The CDR3 totals 14 residues. V dropped 4 bases and J dropped 6 bases, with 16 bases sitting between them. CDR3 DNA sequence: TGTGCCAGCAGCCCAGACAGGTTGGTTTCTGAAGCTTTCTTT. Translation gives CASSPDRLVSEAFF.

Ten or more counts support this clonotype. The chain employs TRBV11-2 and TRBJ1-2; D is unresolved. This CDR3 spans 15 amino acids. Trimming removed 4 bases at V and 5 bases at J, with 17 bases between. Germline V gene lookup returns CDR1 SGHAT and CDR2 FQNNGV. CDR3 amino acids: CASSSLKQPEYGYTF. In DNA, the CDR3 is TGTGCCAGCAGCTCCCTCAAACAGCCTGAATATGGCTACACCTTC.

The sample holds one count of this clonotype. The rearrangement joins TRBV5-5 to TRBJ1-3, with no clear D. V dropped 4 bases and J dropped 2 bases, with 10 bases sitting between them. The CDR3 consists of 14 residues. Germline CDR1 is SGHKS and CDR2 is YYEKEE (reference sequence). CDR3 amino acids: CASSHEDAGNTIYF. Written as DNA, the CDR3 is TGTGCCAGCAGCCACGAGGATGCTGGAAACACCATATATTTT.

The V call is TRBV14, the J call TRBJ2-2; D is unclear. This CDR3 is 15 amino acids long. The V gene's germline CDR1 is SGHDN and CDR2 FVKESK. The ends were cut back, 3 bases at V and 4 bases at J, with 12 bases in the middle. CDR3 nucleotides: TGTGCCAGCAGCCACCGGGCAGTCGTCACCGGGGAGCTGTTTTTT. Translation: CASSHRAVVTGELFF.

This clonotype was counted between two and nine times. The CDR3 region has the DNA TGTGCCAGCAGTACCGGGACAGAGGTAATTGGCTACACCTTC. Protein sequence: CASSTGTEVIGYTF. The V and J genes are TRBV12-3 or TRBV12-4 and TRBJ1-2; 7 bases align to TRBD1. There are 14 residues in the CDR3. V lost 5 bases and J lost 7; bases outside the gene matches: 10.

This CDR3 reads CASGDSDYGYTF. The CDR3, as DNA: TGTGCCAGCGGAGACAGCGACTATGGCTACACCTTC. The chain carries TRBV9 and TRBJ1-2, with a tentative D call TRBD1 (5 bases). Looked up from germline, CDR1 is SGDLS and CDR2 is YYNGEE. The CDR3 length is 12 residues. V was cut by 7 bases and J by 3 bases, with 10 bases left in between.

The chain employs TRBV10-2 and TRBJ2-7; TRBD2 matches at 10 bases. V was clipped by 4 bases and J by 2 bases; unmatched bases: 5. Germline lookup yields CDR1 WSHSY and CDR2 SAAADI. The CDR3 sequence is 15 residues long. CDR3 in amino acids: CASSGGSGRPYEQYF. The CDR3 DNA is TGCGCCAGCAGTGGGGGTAGCGGGAGGCCCTACGAGCAGTACTTC.

The J gene is TRBJ2-1, the V gene TRBV11-3; 11 bases match TRBD1. The CDR3 extends over 18 amino acids. Germline CDR1 is SGHNT and CDR2 is YENEEA. Trimming at V came to 0 bases and at J to 7 bases, leaving 11 bases not matched to a gene. CDR3 region: CASSLDSYRTGGRNEQFF. CDR3 sequence (DNA): TGTGCCAGCAGCTTAGATTCGTATCGGACAGGGGGCCGGAATGAGCAGTTCTTC.

The CDR3 coding sequence is TGTGCCAGCAGCAAAAGAAGACTAGCGGGGAACTTCTCGTACAATGAGCAGTTCTTC. Amino acid sequence: CASSKRRLAGNFSYNEQFF. The V gene is TRBV3-1, the J gene TRBJ2-1, with 11 bases that match TRBD2. The V and J ends lost 5 bases and 4 bases, in that order; junction bases with no gene match: 16. This CDR3 has 19 amino acids. Germline CDR1 is LGHDT and CDR2 is YNNKEL (reference sequence).

This clonotype was seen a few times. The genes are TRBV24-1 and TRBJ1-2; no definite D call. CDR1 and CDR2 from the germline V gene are KGHDR and SFDVKD. CDR3 length: 13 amino acids. Deletions cut 5 bases from V and 7 bases from J, with 13 bases between. The CDR3 is CATSGPELGGYTF. The CDR3 DNA sequence: TGTGCCACCAGTGGTCCCGAATTGGGTGGCTACACCTTC.

This clonotype was counted a few times. The chain recombines TRBV28 with TRBJ2-5, with D perhaps given as TRBD1 or TRBD2 (5 bases each). The CDR3 contains 12 residues. Germline V gene lookup returns CDR1 MDHEN and CDR2 SYDVKM. V lost 6 bases and J 7 bases, leaving 12 bases between the germline ends. The CDR3 nucleotides are TGTGCCAGCAGGGGGACCCCCTCGACCCAGTACTTC. This codes for CASRGTPSTQYF.

This clonotype has a count of ten or more. The chain uses TRBV5-5 and TRBJ1-2; 9 bases line up with TRBD1. Germline CDR1 SGHKS, CDR2 YYEKEE (reference sequence). This CDR3 is built from 16 residues. V was pared by 0 bases and J by 4 bases, with 7 bases of the junction left unmatched. The CDR3 sequence is CASSLALGQGVYGYTF. Here the CDR3 DNA reads TGTGCCAGCAGCTTGGCCTTGGGACAGGGAGTCTATGGCTACACCTTC.

This clonotype was observed a handful of times. The rearrangement uses TRBV20-1 and TRBJ2-4; D could derive from TRBD1 or TRBD2 (6 bases each). The CDR3 has 13 amino acids. Germline CDR1 is DFQATT and CDR2 is SNEGSKA (reference sequence). Trimming stripped 6 bases from V and 3 bases from J, with 12 bases between. The CDR3 nucleotides read TGCAGTGCCGGGGGCAGAAGCAAAAACATTCAGTACTTC. This gives the protein CSAGGRSKNIQYF.

In its sample, this clonotype was seen a few times. The chain recombines TRBV4-2 with TRBJ2-7; 7 positions match TRBD1. Trimming cost V 1 base and J 2 bases; bases outside gene matches: 5. Germline loops: CDR1 LGHNA, CDR2 YNFKEQ. This CDR3 is built from 15 residues. CDR3 residues: CASSQVTGDPYEQYF. The DNA of the CDR3 is TGTGCCAGCAGCCAAGTAACAGGGGATCCCTACGAGCAGTACTTC.

This clonotype has more than one count but fewer than ten. CDR3 protein: CASSPILGRRFEGEQYF. CDR3 DNA sequence: TGTGCCAGCAGCCCCATTCTCGGCAGGCGGTTCGAGGGCGAGCAGTACTTC. The chain couples TRBV7-2 to TRBJ2-7; tentatively, D is TRBD2 (5 bases). V shed 5 bases and J shed 6 bases, with 26 bases lying between them. The CDR3 is made up of 17 amino acids. From germline, CDR1 is SGHTA and CDR2 FQGNSA.

This clonotype was seen at least ten times. The gene calls are TRBV12-3 or TRBV12-4 and TRBJ1-5; D gene uncertain. Trimming shortened V by 9 bases and J by 0 bases, and 6 bases separated the two germline ends. CDR3 length equals 12 residues. The CDR3 loop reads CASMYSNQPQHF. CDR3 bases: TGTGCCAGTATGTATAGCAATCAGCCCCAGCATTTT.

The chain is built from TRBV20-1 and TRBJ2-7; D ambiguous. The DNA end favors TRBJ2-1, so the J call may be wrong. Per the germline V gene, CDR1 is DFQATT and CDR2 is SNEGSKA (reference sequence). This CDR3 region has 10 residues. CDR3 in amino acids: CSARVHEQFF. The CDR3 DNA reads TGCAGTGCTAGAGTACACGAGCAGTTCTTC.

This clonotype came up many times. The chain combines TRBV27 with TRBJ1-6, with D uncertain. Germline CDR1 and CDR2: MNHEY and SMNVEV (reference sequence). The CDR3 spans 12 residues. V was clipped by 8 bases and J by 6 bases, with 8 bases between them. The CDR3 loop is CASSEFNSPLHF. CDR3 DNA: TGTGCCAGCTCCGAATTTAATTCACCCCTCCACTTT.

The chain carries TRBV7-9 and TRBJ2-7, with 8 bases lining up with TRBD1. CDR1 is SEHNR and CDR2 is FQNEAQ in the germline V gene (reference sequence). The CDR3 extends over 15 amino acids. Trimming at V came to 3 bases and at J to 3 bases, leaving 7 bases not matched to a gene. The CDR3 region has the DNA TGTGCCAGCAGCTTTGGCGGACAGGGCTTCTACGAGCAGTACTTC. Translating it yields CASSFGGQGFYEQYF.

This clonotype was recorded at least ten times. V and J are TRBV18 and TRBJ1-2, with D tentatively TRBD1 (6 bases). V shed 5 bases and J shed 7 bases, with 17 bases lying between them. In germline, CDR1 is KGHSH, CDR2 LQKENI. This CDR3 is built from 14 residues. This CDR3 is CASSSQQGQGGYTF. The CDR3 region has the DNA TGTGCCAGCTCATCACAACAGGGTCAAGGTGGCTACACCTTC.